This T cell receptor (beta chain) was recovered during a study of vaccination effects on CD4 cells after COVID-19. Looking at the study overall: Two-dose vaccination with either BNT162b2 or mRNA-1273 was given to the participants.

After expansion with viral peptide pools in the ViraFEST assay, antigen-specific CD4+ T cells were sequenced. At the end of over 8 days of culture, CD4+ T cells were isolated. The person acquired a PCR-confirmed SARS-CoV-2 infection between March and December 2020. As concerns this clone: What it recognizes is unknown.

CDR3 length equals 17 residues. The V end was cut by 4 bases, the J end by 11 bases, with 25 bases between. CDR1 SGHKS and CDR2 YYEKEE come from the germline V gene (reference sequence). The data were produced by immunoSEQ multiplex PCR, yet TCRdb's version contains in-frame clones alone and is incomplete. The sample includes roughly 45,000 clones, around 72% of them seen just once. The gene calls are TRBV5-5 and TRBJ1-6; possible D gene TRBD1, 5 bases. The sequences come from CD4+ T cells from PBMCs cultured with a peptide pool, collected before COVID-19 vaccination. This clonotype was obtained from a human donor who had a prior SARS-CoV-2 infection. DNA for the CDR3: TGTGCCAGCAGCCCTCACCCGGACCCGGGGTCGGGGGCACCCCTCCACTTT. This encodes CASSPHPDPGSGAPLHF. The complete variable domain, with remaining parts taken from reference TRBV5-5 and TRBJ1-6, reads DAGVTQSPTHLIKTRGQQVTLRCSPISGHKSVSWYQQVLGQGPQFIFQYYEKEERGRGNFPDRFSARQFPNYSSELNVNALLLGDSALYLCASSPHPDPGSGAPLHFGNGTRLTVT.